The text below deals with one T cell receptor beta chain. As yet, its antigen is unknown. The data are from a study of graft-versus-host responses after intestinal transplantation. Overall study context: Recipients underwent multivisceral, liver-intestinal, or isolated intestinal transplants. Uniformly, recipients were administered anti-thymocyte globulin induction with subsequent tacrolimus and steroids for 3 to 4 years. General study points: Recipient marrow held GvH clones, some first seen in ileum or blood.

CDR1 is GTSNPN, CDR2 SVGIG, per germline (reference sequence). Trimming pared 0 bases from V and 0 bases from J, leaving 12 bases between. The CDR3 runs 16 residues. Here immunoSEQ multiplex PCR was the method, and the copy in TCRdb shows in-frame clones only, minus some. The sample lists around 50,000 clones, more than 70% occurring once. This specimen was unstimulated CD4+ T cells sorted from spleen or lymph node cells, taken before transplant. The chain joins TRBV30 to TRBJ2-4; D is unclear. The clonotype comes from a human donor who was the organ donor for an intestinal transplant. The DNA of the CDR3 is TGTGCCTGGAGTGTATCACAGATACTAGCCAAAAACATTCAGTACTTC. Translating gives CAWSVSQILAKNIQYF.